This TCR beta chain was sequenced for a study of T cell repertoires in cytomegalovirus infection. Study overall: CMV epitopes that were recently identified and HLA-C-restricted were used alongside well-studied HLA-B-restricted ones. CMV infection together with matching HLA type was indicated by public TCR beta signatures. Study conclusions and caveats: CMV-specific HLA-C-restricted TCR beta clonotypes dominated the ex vivo response.

Comments on this clonotype: Its cognate antigen is unknown.

V was trimmed by 8 bases and J by 0 bases, leaving 8 bases between them. Germline CDR1 and CDR2: LNHNV and YYDKDF (reference sequence). The CDR3 sequence is 13 residues long. TCRdb reprocessed the reads with MiXCR, giving one entry per CDR3 protein. The sample lists 550,000 to 700,000 distinct CDR3 sequences, around two fifths occurring once. Sample: cultured PBMCs, taken from culture after CMV antigen stimulation. This receptor was taken from a human donor in good health (CMV status not recorded). Some clones in this sample may be carry-over from other donors' samples. The J gene is TRBJ1-5, the V gene TRBV15, with D perhaps TRBD1 (5 bases). In DNA, the CDR3 is TGTGCCACCGCGAGGGGTAGCAATCAGCCCCAGCATTTT. Amino acids: CATARGSNQPQHF.